This TCR beta chain was sequenced in a study of T cells in Graves' hyperthyroidism and ophthalmopathy. Overall study context: Peripheral blood was collected at initial diagnosis, before any treatment.

With regard to this clonotype: The antigen remains unidentified. Being one base from a much bigger clone, this may be a read error.

RNA transcripts gave rise to amplified TCR beta CDR3 regions. A set of HTBI primers served as the primers for a first-round RT-PCR of the TCR CDR3. TCRdb reprocessed the multiplex PCR reads with MiXCR, giving one entry per CDR3 protein. The repertoire includes about 260,000 distinct CDR3 sequences, about a sixth of them detected once, and around 30% sits in the top ten. Patients with ophthalmopathy all had a Clinical Activity Score of at least 3, a NOSPECS grade of at least 4 and duration under 3 months. This CDR3 is 12 amino acids long. Germline assignment: CDR1 KGHSH and CDR2 LQKENI. General study results and limits: Blood also contained most expanded thyroid clonotypes above 0.001. Progression to ophthalmopathy was predicted a median of approximately 6.4 months early.

The chain links TRBV18 to TRBJ2-5, with D uncertain. The sequence came from a woman between 18 and 30 years old with Graves' ophthalmopathy. Sequenced sample: blood. CDR3 nucleotide sequence: TGTGCCAGCTCACCAGAGAAAGAGGCCCAGTACTTC. Translation gives CASSPEKEAQYF.